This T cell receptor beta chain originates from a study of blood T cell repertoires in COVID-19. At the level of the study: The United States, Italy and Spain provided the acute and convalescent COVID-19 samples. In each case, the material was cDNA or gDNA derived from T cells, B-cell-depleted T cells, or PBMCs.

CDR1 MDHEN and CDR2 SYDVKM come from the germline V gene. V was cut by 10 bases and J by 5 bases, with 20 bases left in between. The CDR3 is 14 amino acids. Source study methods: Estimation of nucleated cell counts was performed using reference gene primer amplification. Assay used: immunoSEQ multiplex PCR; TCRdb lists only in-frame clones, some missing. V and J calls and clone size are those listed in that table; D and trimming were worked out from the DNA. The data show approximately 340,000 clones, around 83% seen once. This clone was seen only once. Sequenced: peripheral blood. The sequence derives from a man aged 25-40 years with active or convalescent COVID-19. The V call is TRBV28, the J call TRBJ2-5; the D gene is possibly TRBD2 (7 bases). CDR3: CATLGGGRSETQYF. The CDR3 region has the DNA TGTGCCACCCTCGGGGGCGGGAGAAGCGAGACCCAGTACTTC.